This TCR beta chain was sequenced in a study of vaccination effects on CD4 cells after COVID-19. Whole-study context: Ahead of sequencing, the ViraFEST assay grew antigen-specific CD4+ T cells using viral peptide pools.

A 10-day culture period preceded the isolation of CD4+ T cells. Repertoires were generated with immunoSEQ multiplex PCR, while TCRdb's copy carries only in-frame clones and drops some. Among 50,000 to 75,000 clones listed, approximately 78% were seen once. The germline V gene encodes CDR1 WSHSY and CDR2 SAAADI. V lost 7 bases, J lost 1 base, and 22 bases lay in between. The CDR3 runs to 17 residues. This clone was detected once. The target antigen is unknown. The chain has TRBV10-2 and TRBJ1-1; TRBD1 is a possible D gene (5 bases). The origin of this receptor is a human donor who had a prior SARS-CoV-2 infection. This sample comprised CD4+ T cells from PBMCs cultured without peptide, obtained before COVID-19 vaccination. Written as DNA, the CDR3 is TGCGCCAGCATGAACAGGACCTTCGGCATCCCGAACACTGAAGCTTTCTTT. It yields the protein CASMNRTFGIPNTEAFF.